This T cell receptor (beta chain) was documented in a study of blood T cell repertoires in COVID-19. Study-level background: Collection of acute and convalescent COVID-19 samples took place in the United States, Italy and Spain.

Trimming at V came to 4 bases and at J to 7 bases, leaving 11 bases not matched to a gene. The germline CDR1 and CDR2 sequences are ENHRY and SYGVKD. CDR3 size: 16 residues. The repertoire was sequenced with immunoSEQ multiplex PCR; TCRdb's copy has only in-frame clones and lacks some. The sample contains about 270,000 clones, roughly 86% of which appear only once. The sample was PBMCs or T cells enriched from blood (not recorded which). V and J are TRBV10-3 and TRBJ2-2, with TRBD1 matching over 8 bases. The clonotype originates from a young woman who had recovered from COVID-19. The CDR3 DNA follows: TGTGCCATCAGTGCCGTGGACAGGGCATATGGCGGGGAGCTGTTTTTT. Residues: CAISAVDRAYGGELFF.